The following is a T cell receptor (beta chain) sequence with its context. Its matching antigen is unknown. These data come from a study of cytomegalovirus exposure and HLA in healthy donors. Study-level background: Later analysis reported that the approximately 120 validation repertoires shared the platform of the roughly 670 first-cohort repertoires.

Findings and caveats of the study: Associated with cytomegalovirus, according to the listing, were some 150 TCR beta chains. Rare sequences made up most TCRs, while some public TCRs were found in many donors.

The method was immunoSEQ multiplex PCR; TCRdb's version includes in-frame clones alone and lacks a portion of them. The table records approximately 270,000 clones, around 90% of them present only once. V was trimmed by 6 bases and J by 7 bases, leaving 9 bases between them. The CDR3 loop spans 12 amino acids. CDR1 MNHEY and CDR2 SMNVEV come from the germline V gene (reference sequence). The source of this sequence is a young woman in good health and CMV-seronegative. The V and J genes are TRBV27 and TRBJ2-2; D is undetermined. What was sequenced was PBMCs. The CDR3 reads CASSLLSGELFF. The CDR3 DNA reads as TGTGCCAGCAGCCTTCTAAGCGGGGAGCTGTTTTTT.